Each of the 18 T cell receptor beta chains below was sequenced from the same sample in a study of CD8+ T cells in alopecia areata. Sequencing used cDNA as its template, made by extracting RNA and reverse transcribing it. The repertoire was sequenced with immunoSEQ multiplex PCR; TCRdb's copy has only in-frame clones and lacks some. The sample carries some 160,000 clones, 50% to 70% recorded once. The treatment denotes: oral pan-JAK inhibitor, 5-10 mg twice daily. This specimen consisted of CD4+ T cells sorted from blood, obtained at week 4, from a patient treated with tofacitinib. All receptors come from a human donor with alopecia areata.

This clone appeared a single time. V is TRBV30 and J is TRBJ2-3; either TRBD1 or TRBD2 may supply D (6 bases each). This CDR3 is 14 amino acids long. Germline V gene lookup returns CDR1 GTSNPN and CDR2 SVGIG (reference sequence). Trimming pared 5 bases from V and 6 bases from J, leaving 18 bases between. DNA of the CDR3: TGTGCCTGGGCCCGGGGGCGATTAGTGGATACGCAGTATTTT. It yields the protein CAWARGRLVDTQYF.

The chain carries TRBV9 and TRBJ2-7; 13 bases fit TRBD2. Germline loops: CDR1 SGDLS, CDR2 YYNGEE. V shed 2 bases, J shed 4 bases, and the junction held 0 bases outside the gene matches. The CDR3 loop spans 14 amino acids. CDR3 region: CASSVTSGGYEQYF. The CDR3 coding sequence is TGTGCCAGCAGCGTGACTAGCGGGGGGTACGAGCAGTACTTC. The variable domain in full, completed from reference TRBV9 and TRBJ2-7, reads DSGVTQTPKHLITATGQRVTLRCSPRSGDLSVYWYQQSLDQGLQFLIQYYNGEERAKGNILERFSAQQFPDLHSELNLSSLELGDSALYFCASSVTSGGYEQYFGPGTRLTVT.

The CDR3 nucleotides read TGTGCCAGCAGCTTGGGGACGGGGACGGGTCAGCCCCAGCATTTT. Amino acid sequence: CASSLGTGTGQPQHF. This chain connects TRBV5-6 to TRBJ1-5; possible D gene TRBD1, 5 bases. This CDR3 contains 15 residues. Germline V gene lookup returns CDR1 SGHDT and CDR2 YYEEEE. The germline V and J ends were trimmed by 0 bases and 6 bases, with 13 bases remaining between them.

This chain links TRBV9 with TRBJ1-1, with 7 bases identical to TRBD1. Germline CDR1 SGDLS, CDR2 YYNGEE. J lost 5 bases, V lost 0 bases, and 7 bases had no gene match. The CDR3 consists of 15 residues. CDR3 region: CASSVEEGAGTEAFF. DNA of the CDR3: TGTGCCAGCAGCGTAGAGGAGGGGGCAGGGACTGAAGCTTTCTTT. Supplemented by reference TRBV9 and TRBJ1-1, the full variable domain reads DSGVTQTPKHLITATGQRVTLRCSPRSGDLSVYWYQQSLDQGLQFLIQYYNGEERAKGNILERFSAQQFPDLHSELNLSSLELGDSALYFCASSVEEGAGTEAFFGQGTRLTVV.

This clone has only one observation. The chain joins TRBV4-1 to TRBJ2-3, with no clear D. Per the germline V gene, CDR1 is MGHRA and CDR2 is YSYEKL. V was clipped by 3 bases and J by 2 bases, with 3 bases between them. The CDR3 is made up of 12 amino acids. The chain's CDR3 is CASSHPTDTQYF. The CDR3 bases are TGCGCCAGCAGCCACCCCACAGATACGCAGTATTTT.

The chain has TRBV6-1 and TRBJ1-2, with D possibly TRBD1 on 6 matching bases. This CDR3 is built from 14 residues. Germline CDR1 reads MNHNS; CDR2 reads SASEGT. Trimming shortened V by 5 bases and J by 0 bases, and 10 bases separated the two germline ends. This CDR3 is CASSWTAANYGYTF. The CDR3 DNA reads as TGTGCCAGCAGTTGGACAGCAGCTAACTATGGCTACACCTTC.

The DNA of the CDR3 is TGTGCCTGGAGTCCTCGGGGGGGGGCGAGCAATCAGCCCCAGCATTTT. This encodes CAWSPRGGASNQPQHF. This chain links TRBV30 with TRBJ1-5; a weak D match, TRBD1 (6 bases). The length of the CDR3 is 16 residues. Trimming removed 2 bases from V and 1 base from J, with 15 bases in between. In germline, CDR1 is GTSNPN, CDR2 SVGIG (reference sequence). The variable domain in full, with the rest retrieved from reference TRBV30 and TRBJ1-5, is SQTIHQWPATLVQPVGSPLSLECTVEGTSNPNLYWYRQAAGRGLQLLFYSVGIGQISSEVPQNLSASRPQDRQFILSSKKLLLSDSGFYLCAWSPRGGASNQPQHFGDGTRLSIL.

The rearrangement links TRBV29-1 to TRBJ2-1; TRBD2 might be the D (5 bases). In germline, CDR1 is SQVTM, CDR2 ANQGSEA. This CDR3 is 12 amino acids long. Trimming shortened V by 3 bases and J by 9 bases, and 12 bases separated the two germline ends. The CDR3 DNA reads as TGCAGCGTTGAGCGGAGGACGAGTGAGCAGTTCTTC. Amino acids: CSVERRTSEQFF.

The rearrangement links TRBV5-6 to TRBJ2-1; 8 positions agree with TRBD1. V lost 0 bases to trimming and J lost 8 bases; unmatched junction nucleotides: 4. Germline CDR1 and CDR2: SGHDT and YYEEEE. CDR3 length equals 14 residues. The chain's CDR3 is CASSLVRGRDEQFF. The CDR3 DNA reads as TGTGCCAGCAGCTTGGTCAGGGGGCGCGATGAGCAGTTCTTC.

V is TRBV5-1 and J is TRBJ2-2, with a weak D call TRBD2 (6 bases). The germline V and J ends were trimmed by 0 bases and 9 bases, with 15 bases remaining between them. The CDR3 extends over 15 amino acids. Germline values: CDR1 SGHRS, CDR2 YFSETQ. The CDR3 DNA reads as TGCGCCAGCAGCTTGGGGGCTAGCGTTCAACGGGAGCTGTTTTTT. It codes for CASSLGASVQRELFF.

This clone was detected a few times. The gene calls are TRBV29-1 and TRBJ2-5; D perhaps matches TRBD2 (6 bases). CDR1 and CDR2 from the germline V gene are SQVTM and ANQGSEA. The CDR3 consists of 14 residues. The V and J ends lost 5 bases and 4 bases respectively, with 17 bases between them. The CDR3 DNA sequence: TGCAGCGTTCCGGGAGCAGGTTGGGGAGAGACCCAGTACTTC. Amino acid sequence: CSVPGAGWGETQYF.

CDR3 bases: TGTGCCTGCCTCGGGGGGATGAACACTGAAGCTTTCTTT. Translated, it gives CACLGGMNTEAFF. V usage is TRBV11-1 and J usage is TRBJ1-1; D is possibly TRBD1 (5 bases). V was trimmed by 11 bases and J by 0 bases, leaving 13 bases between them. CDR1 and CDR2 (germline): SGHAT, FQDESV (reference sequence). The CDR3 runs to 13 residues.

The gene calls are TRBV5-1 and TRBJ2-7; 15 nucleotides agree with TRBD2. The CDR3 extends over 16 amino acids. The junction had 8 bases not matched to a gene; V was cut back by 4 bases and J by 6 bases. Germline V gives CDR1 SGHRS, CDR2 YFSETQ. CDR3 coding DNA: TGCGCCAGCAGCCCGCGGACTAGCGGGGGGGCCAGCGAGCAGTACTTC. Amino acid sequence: CASSPRTSGGASEQYF. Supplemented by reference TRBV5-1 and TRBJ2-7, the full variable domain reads KAGVTQTPRYLIKTRGQQVTLSCSPISGHRSVSWYQQTPGQGLQFLFEYFSETQRNKGNFPGRFSGRQFSNSRSEMNVSTLELGDSALYLCASSPRTSGGASEQYFGPGTRLTVT.

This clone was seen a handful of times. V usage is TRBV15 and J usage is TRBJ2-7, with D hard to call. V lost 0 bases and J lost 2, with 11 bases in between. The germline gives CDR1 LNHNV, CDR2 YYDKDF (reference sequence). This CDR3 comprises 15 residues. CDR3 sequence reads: CATSRDRAAAYEQYF. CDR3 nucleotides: TGTGCCACCAGCAGAGATCGGGCAGCTGCCTACGAGCAGTACTTC.

The CDR3 region has the DNA TGTGCCTGGAACTCAGGGGAAGGGGAGACCCAGTACTTC. Protein: CAWNSGEGETQYF. The chain links TRBV30 to TRBJ2-5, with D possibly matching TRBD1 (6 bases). The germline CDR1 and CDR2 sequences are GTSNPN and SVGIG (reference sequence). This CDR3 comprises 13 residues. V gave up 4 bases and J gave up 5 bases, with 14 bases separating them.

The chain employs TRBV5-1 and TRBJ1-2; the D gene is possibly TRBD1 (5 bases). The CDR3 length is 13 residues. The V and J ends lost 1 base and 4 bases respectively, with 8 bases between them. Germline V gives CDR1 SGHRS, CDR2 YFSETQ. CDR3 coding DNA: TGCGCCAGCAGCTTGCAGGGAAGCTATGGCTACACCTTC. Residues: CASSLQGSYGYTF. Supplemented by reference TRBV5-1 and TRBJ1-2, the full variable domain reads KAGVTQTPRYLIKTRGQQVTLSCSPISGHRSVSWYQQTPGQGLQFLFEYFSETQRNKGNFPGRFSGRQFSNSRSEMNVSTLELGDSALYLCASSLQGSYGYTFGSGTRLTVV.

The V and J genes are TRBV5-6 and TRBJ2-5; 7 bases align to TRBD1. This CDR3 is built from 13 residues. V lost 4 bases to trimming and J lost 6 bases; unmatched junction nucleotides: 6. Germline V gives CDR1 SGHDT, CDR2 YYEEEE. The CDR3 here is CASSDRVGKTQYF. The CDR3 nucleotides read TGTGCCAGCAGCGACAGGGTGGGAAAGACCCAGTACTTC.

The CDR3 region is CASSQDLSQPQHF. Here the CDR3 DNA reads TGCGCCAGCAGCCAAGATTTGTCTCAGCCCCAGCATTTT. This chain links TRBV4-3 with TRBJ1-5, with D unresolved. The CDR3 is made up of 13 amino acids. Trimming pared 0 bases from V and 6 bases from J, leaving 6 bases between. The germline V gene has CDR1 LGHNA and CDR2 YSLEER.